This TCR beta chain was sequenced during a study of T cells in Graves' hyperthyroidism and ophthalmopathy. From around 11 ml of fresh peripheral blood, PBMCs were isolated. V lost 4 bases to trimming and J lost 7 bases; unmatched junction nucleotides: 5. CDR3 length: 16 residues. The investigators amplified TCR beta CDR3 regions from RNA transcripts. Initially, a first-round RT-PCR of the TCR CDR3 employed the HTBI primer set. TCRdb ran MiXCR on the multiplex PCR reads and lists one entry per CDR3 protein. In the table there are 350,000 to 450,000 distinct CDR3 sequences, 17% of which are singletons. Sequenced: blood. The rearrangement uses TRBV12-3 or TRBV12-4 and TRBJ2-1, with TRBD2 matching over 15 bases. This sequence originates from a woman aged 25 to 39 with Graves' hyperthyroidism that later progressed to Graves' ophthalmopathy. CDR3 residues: CASSYGLAGGGNEQFF. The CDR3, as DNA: TGTGCCAGCAGTTACGGACTAGCGGGAGGGGGTAATGAGCAGTTCTTC.